This T cell receptor (beta chain) was recovered during a study of PD-L1 blockade in urothelial cancer (TCRdb year 2017). Concerning the study at large: Therapy was started in the mid-2010s for all patients, and atezolizumab 1,200 mg was administered intravenously every 3 weeks. About 90% of the roughly 29 patients were identified as males with urothelial cancer of bladder origin, and a prior smoking history was reported by 18 of 29 patients. An ECOG performance status of 0 or 1 was recorded for the patients, and 0 to 3 prior chemotherapy regimens had been received by the patients. Blood samples were analyzed at 3 weeks after treatment start (second dose) and at 6 weeks after treatment start. Blood samples yielded a median of roughly 150,000 T cells and some 80,000 unique TCRs, with median clonality roughly 0.085. The study was an exploratory multi-omic analysis of somatic, immune and clinical correlates of response to PD-L1 blockade with atezolizumab in urothelial cancer. Pretreatment tumor samples, along with matched peripheral blood serially collected before and after atezolizumab treatment, were subjected to TCR sequencing. Durable clinical benefit meant progression-free survival longer than 6 months, and TCR features were also tested against progression-free and overall survival. In the same patients, whole exome sequencing and RNA sequencing of pretreatment tumors were performed in addition to TCR sequencing. Roughly 10 patients achieved durable clinical benefit and 15 to 20 did not. Just over 28 patients had pretreatment blood TCR-seq, about 25 had at least one posttreatment blood collection, and about 25 had tumor TCR-seq.

Trimming accounts for 3 bases at V and 6 bases at J, while the number of junction bases matched to no gene is 3. Including the terminal cysteine and phenylalanine, the CDR3 comprises 14 residues. CDR3 DNA only is kept here, 42 bases in frame from base 1. From the germline V gene, CDR1 is KGHSH and CDR2 is LQKENI. Broader findings and caveats from the paper: Because the sample size was small (n ≈ 30) and many exploratory analyses were performed, the results are intended to be hypothesis-generating. Improved progression-free and overall survival was found to be associated with pretreatment peripheral blood TCR clonality below the median. Patients with durable benefit showed greater expansion of tumor-associated TCR clones in peripheral blood 3 weeks after starting treatment (n ≈ 22, p = 0.022).

Remarks on this clone: What antigen it recognizes has not been identified. Per-base quality was not reported, and no clone a single base away is much larger than it.

The cohort comprised 25 to 35 patients with locally advanced or metastatic urothelial carcinoma treated at Memorial Sloan Kettering on a trial protocol. Peripheral blood mononuclear cells were collected pretreatment and during treatment, with between 1 and 8 total time points obtained per patient. The Qiagen DNeasy Blood extraction kit was used to purify genomic DNA from total PBMCs and tumor samples. PBMCs were collected pretreatment and during treatment and were isolated and stored as previously described. Synthetic TCR analog templates were spiked into each PCR to estimate absolute template abundance from read counts. The immunoSEQ assay was used to amplify TCRbeta CDR3 regions from genomic DNA with bias-controlled V and J gene primers. Rearranged TCRbeta segments were sequenced at approximately 20X coverage. Per the authors' processing: Sequencing errors were corrected by clustering and CDR3s were annotated against IMGT to assign V, D and J genes. Downstream analyses used only productive TCRbeta rearrangements and left out out-of-frame or stop-codon sequences. To compute clonality, Shannon entropy was normalized by the log of the number of unique productive sequences and then subtracted from one. Clones differing between time points or between blood and tumor were identified using Fisher's exact test with Benjamini-Hochberg correction, with an adjusted p below 0.01 applied as the threshold. The table was pulled from immuneACCESS by TCRdb, which kept in-frame rearrangements only. Such tables lose some clones; where checked, under half of the loss comes from unresolved V genes, and the rest has no known cause. The V and J calls and clone size are taken from that table; D and trimming were inferred from the DNA. For this sample the table gives 75,000 to 95,000 clones, of which roughly nine tenths were detected only once. The top ten clones comprise over 8.5% of the sample.

Source: PBMCs, taken around atezolizumab (anti-PD-L1) treatment. The V and J genes are TRBV18 and TRBJ2-7; TRBD2 aligns with 12 central bases. The clonotype was recovered from a man in his 60s with urothelial cancer. The CDR3 protein: CASSPTSGSGEQYF. The bases read TGTGCCAGCTCACCGACTAGCGGGAGTGGCGAGCAGTACTTC.